This paragraph reports one TCR beta chain. The data are from a study of OX40 agonist ivuxolimab in advanced cancers. Trimming at V came to 7 bases and at J to 4 bases, leaving 6 bases not matched to a gene. The CDR3 covers 13 residues. In germline, CDR1 is MNHNY, CDR2 SVGAGI (reference sequence). The assay was immunoSEQ multiplex PCR, and TCRdb's table has in-frame clones only and misses some. The repertoire holds roughly 86,000 clones, with just over 90% as singletons. J is TRBJ1-1 and V is TRBV6-6, with 7 bases aligning to TRBD1. The sequencing used CD4+ or CD8+ T cells sorted from blood, collected in a trial of the OX40 agonist ivuxolimab. The sequence derives from an adult with an advanced solid tumor such as melanoma, head and neck, liver or kidney cancer. The CDR3 DNA reads as TGTGCCAGCAAGGGGGCTTGGGGCACTGAAGCTTTCTTT. This translates into CASKGAWGTEAFF.